This T cell receptor beta chain was observed in a study of technical replicates of blood from several donors. Germline CDR1 is MNHEY and CDR2 is SVGAGI. Trimming left V 0 bases short and J 7 bases short, with 16 bases between. This CDR3 contains 16 residues. Libraries were prepared by immunoSEQ multiplex PCR; TCRdb keeps only in-frame clonotypes and omits some of them. The sample holds over 50,000 clones, 87% seen once. Sequences were obtained from PBMCs. The clonotype originates from a human donor in good health. Some clones in this sample may be carry-over from other donors' samples. The genes are TRBV6-5 and TRBJ2-4; the D is unclear. The CDR3 is CASSYSKLEPRNIQYF. The CDR3 DNA is TGTGCCAGCAGTTACTCGAAGCTGGAGCCGAGGAACATTCAGTACTTC.